These T cell receptor beta chains were read from a single sample in a study of early T cells in non-severe SARS-CoV-2 infection. TCRdb re-analysed the 5' RACE reads in MiXCR, keeping a single row per CDR3 protein. The sample shows 30,000 to 40,000 distinct CDR3 sequences, under 8% of them seen only once. Source: whole blood, taken at baseline. Receptors originate from an adult who was a healthcare worker with PCR-confirmed SARS-CoV-2 infection or an uninfected control (not recorded which). Each CDR3 is given with its conserved first and last residue. Fields, in order: V gene, J gene, D gene, clone size, CDR3 protein, CDR3 DNA. The D gene is left open where the match is weak. Only some rows state a clone size, as once, few, many or a class for expanded clones.

V gene: TRBV5-1; J gene: TRBJ2-3; D gene: TRBD2; clone size: many; CDR3 protein: CASSLDGTSRDTQYF; CDR3 DNA: TGCGCCAGCAGCTTGGATGGGACTAGCAGAGATACGCAGTATTTT
V gene: TRBV11-2; J gene: TRBJ1-6; D gene: .; clone size: .; CDR3 protein: CASSLAGPLHF; CDR3 DNA: TGTGCCAGCAGCTTAGCAGGTCCCCTCCACTTT
V gene: TRBV7-9; J gene: TRBJ2-7; D gene: .; clone size: many; CDR3 protein: CASSRDQKLHEQYF; CDR3 DNA: TGTGCCAGCAGCCGGGACCAAAAGTTACACGAGCAGTACTTC
V gene: TRBV29-1; J gene: TRBJ1-5; D gene: TRBD1; clone size: many; CDR3 protein: CSVAGTANQPQHF; CDR3 DNA: TGCAGCGTTGCTGGGACAGCTAATCAGCCCCAGCATTTT
V gene: TRBV28; J gene: TRBJ2-1; D gene: TRBD2; clone size: few; CDR3 protein: CASSFRAGTGGTSLYNEQFF; CDR3 DNA: TGTGCCAGCAGTTTTAGGGCAGGGACCGGTGGGACTAGTCTCTACAATGAGCAGTTCTTC
V gene: TRBV10-2; J gene: TRBJ2-5; D gene: .; clone size: few; CDR3 protein: CASRQETQYF; CDR3 DNA: TGCGCCAGCCGACAAGAGACCCAGTACTTC
V gene: TRBV18; J gene: TRBJ2-5; D gene: .; clone size: few; CDR3 protein: CASSPGQGGETQYF; CDR3 DNA: TGTGCCAGCTCACCGGGACAAGGTGGAGAGACCCAGTACTTC
V gene: TRBV6-1; J gene: TRBJ2-3; D gene: TRBD2; clone size: many; CDR3 protein: CATKREVGTDTQYF; CDR3 DNA: TGTGCCACCAAACGGGAGGTTGGCACAGATACGCAGTATTTT
V gene: TRBV5-4; J gene: TRBJ1-1; D gene: .; clone size: many; CDR3 protein: CASSLKVGGVEAFF; CDR3 DNA: TGTGCCAGCAGCTTGAAGGTGGGAGGGGTTGAAGCTTTCTTT
V gene: TRBV9; J gene: TRBJ2-1; D gene: .; clone size: many; CDR3 protein: CASSVGVLGEQFF; CDR3 DNA: TGTGCCAGCAGCGTAGGAGTCTTGGGGGAGCAGTTCTTC
V gene: TRBV7-2; J gene: TRBJ2-7; D gene: TRBD2; clone size: .; CDR3 protein: CASSILAGASYEQYF; CDR3 DNA: TGTGCCAGCAGTATACTAGCGGGAGCTTCCTACGAGCAGTACTTC
V gene: TRBV9; J gene: TRBJ2-1; D gene: .; clone size: many; CDR3 protein: CASSVGVTGRLSYNEQFF; CDR3 DNA: TGTGCCAGCAGCGTAGGTGTCACCGGCCGGCTTTCCTACAATGAGCAGTTCTTC
V gene: TRBV20-1; J gene: TRBJ1-3; D gene: TRBD1; clone size: .; CDR3 protein: CSAKQGVGNTIYF; CDR3 DNA: TGCAGTGCTAAACAGGGGGTCGGAAACACCATATATTTT
V gene: TRBV6-1; J gene: TRBJ1-2; D gene: TRBD1; clone size: few; CDR3 protein: CASQTGKGYGYTF; CDR3 DNA: TGTGCCAGCCAGACAGGGAAAGGCTATGGCTACACCTTC
V gene: TRBV20-1; J gene: TRBJ2-7; D gene: TRBD2; clone size: .; CDR3 protein: CSRASGTYEQYF; CDR3 DNA: TGCAGTCGGGCTAGCGGGACCTACGAGCAGTACTTC
V gene: TRBV7-8; J gene: TRBJ2-2; D gene: .; clone size: many; CDR3 protein: CASSSFRDAGELFF; CDR3 DNA: TGTGCCAGCAGCTCGTTCCGGGACGCCGGGGAGCTGTTTTTT
V gene: TRBV20-1; J gene: TRBJ2-7; D gene: .; clone size: .; CDR3 protein: CSATGTYEQYF; CDR3 DNA: TGCAGTGCTACCGGGACCTACGAGCAGTACTTC
V gene: TRBV3-1; J gene: TRBJ1-3; D gene: .; clone size: many; CDR3 protein: CASSQGNTIYF; CDR3 DNA: TGTGCCAGCAGCCAAGGAAACACCATATATTTT
V gene: TRBV28; J gene: TRBJ1-4; D gene: .; clone size: many; CDR3 protein: CASSSKAEKLFF; CDR3 DNA: TGTGCCAGCAGTTCTAAGGCGGAAAAACTGTTTTTT
V gene: TRBV20-1; J gene: TRBJ2-5; D gene: .; clone size: many; CDR3 protein: CSASFPSGGGLTQYF; CDR3 DNA: TGCAGTGCTAGCTTCCCGAGCGGAGGGGGGCTGACCCAGTACTTC
V gene: TRBV6-2/TRBV6-3; J gene: TRBJ2-2; D gene: .; clone size: .; CDR3 protein: CASSNGGSPNTGELFF; CDR3 DNA: TGTGCCAGCAGCAACGGCGGCAGTCCGAACACCGGGGAGCTGTTTTTT
V gene: TRBV5-6; J gene: TRBJ1-6; D gene: .; clone size: few; CDR3 protein: CASSLDGGGSPLHF; CDR3 DNA: TGTGCCAGCAGCCTCGACGGTGGGGGTTCACCCCTCCACTTT
V gene: TRBV12-3/TRBV12-4; J gene: TRBJ1-5; D gene: .; clone size: few; CDR3 protein: CASSPQQNQPQHF; CDR3 DNA: TGTGCCAGCAGCCCTCAACAGAATCAGCCCCAGCATTTT
V gene: TRBV13; J gene: TRBJ1-2; D gene: .; clone size: few; CDR3 protein: CASSLGQGYGYTF; CDR3 DNA: TGTGCCAGCAGCTTAGGGCAGGGGTATGGCTACACCTTC
V gene: TRBV12-3/TRBV12-4; J gene: TRBJ2-1; D gene: .; clone size: .; CDR3 protein: CASSARYNEQFF; CDR3 DNA: TGTGCCAGCAGTGCCAGATACAATGAGCAGTTCTTC
V gene: TRBV20-1; J gene: TRBJ2-3; D gene: TRBD2; clone size: many; CDR3 protein: CSARGGGDTQYF; CDR3 DNA: TGCAGTGCTAGAGGGGGGGGAGACACGCAGTATTTT
V gene: TRBV28; J gene: TRBJ1-5; D gene: .; clone size: many; CDR3 protein: CASSLGRLRYGQPQHF; CDR3 DNA: TGTGCCAGCAGTTTAGGCAGGCTACGATACGGTCAGCCCCAGCATTTT
V gene: TRBV4-2; J gene: TRBJ2-7; D gene: .; clone size: many; CDR3 protein: CASSQSKGLEQYF; CDR3 DNA: TGTGCCAGCAGCCAAAGTAAGGGATTAGAGCAGTACTTC
V gene: TRBV25-1; J gene: TRBJ2-5; D gene: TRBD1; clone size: many; CDR3 protein: CASSDYTGTGTETQYF; CDR3 DNA: TGTGCCAGCAGTGACTACACCGGGACAGGGACAGAGACCCAGTACTTC
V gene: TRBV4-3; J gene: TRBJ1-3; D gene: .; clone size: .; CDR3 protein: CASSRTVLSGNTIYF; CDR3 DNA: TGCGCCAGCAGCCGAACAGTTCTCTCTGGAAACACCATATATTTT
V gene: TRBV18; J gene: TRBJ2-5; D gene: .; clone size: many; CDR3 protein: CASSQGETQYF; CDR3 DNA: TGTGCCAGCTCCCAGGGAGAGACCCAGTACTTC
V gene: TRBV28; J gene: TRBJ1-5; D gene: .; clone size: many; CDR3 protein: CASSPDGDNQPQHF; CDR3 DNA: TGTGCCAGCAGCCCCGACGGAGACAATCAGCCCCAGCATTTT
V gene: TRBV5-1; J gene: TRBJ2-3; D gene: .; clone size: many; CDR3 protein: CASSLNGWGSDTQYF; CDR3 DNA: TGCGCCAGCAGCTTGAACGGGTGGGGATCAGATACGCAGTATTTT
V gene: TRBV7-9; J gene: TRBJ2-2; D gene: .; clone size: many; CDR3 protein: CASSLEGANTGELFF; CDR3 DNA: TGTGCCAGCAGCTTAGAAGGGGCGAACACCGGGGAGCTGTTTTTT